This paragraph reports one T cell receptor beta chain. What it binds is not known. These data belong to a study of CD8+CD57+ T cells in acquired aplastic anemia. Study-wide results and limits: Patients and controls had in common around 29 CD8+ CDR3 sequences.

CDR3 length: 17 residues. CDR1 and CDR2 (germline): LNHDA, SQIVND (reference sequence). Trimming cost V 5 bases and J 1 base; bases outside gene matches: 5. The study profiled TCR beta VDJ and CDR3 using genomic DNA as template. One entry per CDR3 protein, called by TCRdb with MiXCR from the reads. Of 150,000 or so distinct CDR3 sequences in the sample, roughly 48% were seen once. Sequencing involved patients with CD8+CD57+ cell expansion previously shown by flow cytometry. Acquired aplastic anemia of severe grade affected all patients. By the time of blood sampling, patients had still received no therapy.

Input material: sorted CD4+, CD8+, or CD8+CD57+ T cells (not recorded which) from PBMCs. This sequence joins TRBV19 and TRBJ2-1; 13 bases are shared with TRBD2. This clonotype originated in a human donor with aplastic anemia. CDR3 region: CASSGLAGDMSYNEQFF. CDR3 nucleotides: TGTGCCAGTAGTGGACTAGCGGGGGATATGTCCTACAATGAGCAGTTCTTC.